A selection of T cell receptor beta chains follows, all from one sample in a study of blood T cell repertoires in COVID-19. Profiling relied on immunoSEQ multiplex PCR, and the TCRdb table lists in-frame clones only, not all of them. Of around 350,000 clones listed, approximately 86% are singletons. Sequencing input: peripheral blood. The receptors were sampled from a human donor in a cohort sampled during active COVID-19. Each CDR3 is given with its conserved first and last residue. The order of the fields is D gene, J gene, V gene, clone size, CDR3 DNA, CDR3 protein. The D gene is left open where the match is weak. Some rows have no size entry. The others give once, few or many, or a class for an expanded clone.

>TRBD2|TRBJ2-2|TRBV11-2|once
TGTGCCAGCAGCTCGCGGGGGGCCGGGGAGCTGTTTTTT
CASSSRGAGELFF
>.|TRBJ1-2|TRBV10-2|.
TGCGCCAGCAGTGAGTGGACAAATGGCTACACCTTC
CASSEWTNGYTF
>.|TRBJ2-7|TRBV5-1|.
TGCGCCAGCCACAGCGGTTATAGGGACGAGCAGTACTTC
CASHSGYRDEQYF
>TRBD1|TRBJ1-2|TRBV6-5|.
TGTGCCAGCAGCCGGGACAGGGAGAACGGTGGCTACACCTTC
CASSRDRENGGYTF
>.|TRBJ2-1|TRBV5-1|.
TGCGCCAGCAGCTCGTTGCGGGACGAGCAGTTCTTC
CASSSLRDEQFF
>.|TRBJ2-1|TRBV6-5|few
TGTGCCAGCAGTTATATGTCGGGAGAGCAGTTCTTC
CASSYMSGEQFF
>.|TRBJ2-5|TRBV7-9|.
TGTGCCAGCAGCCGCTCAGGGGTCGAGACCCAGTACTTC
CASSRSGVETQYF
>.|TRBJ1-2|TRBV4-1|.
TGCGCCAGCAGCAACCTGACAGAGAGAAAGTCTAACTATGGCTACACCTTC
CASSNLTERKSNYGYTF
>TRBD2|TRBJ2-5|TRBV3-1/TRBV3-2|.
TGTGCCAGCAGCCAACCGAGCGGGCTAGCGGGATTTGCGGAGACCCAGTACTTC
CASSQPSGLAGFAETQYF
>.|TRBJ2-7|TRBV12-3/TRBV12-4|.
TGTGCCAGCAGTTTCCCCGGCTACGAGCAGTACTTC
CASSFPGYEQYF
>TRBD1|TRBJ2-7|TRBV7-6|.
TGTGCCAGCAGCTTATTAAGGGACAGGGGAAACGAGCAGTACTTC
CASSLLRDRGNEQYF
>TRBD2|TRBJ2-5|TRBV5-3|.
TGTGCCAGAAGCTTGAGTGGTAGGACTAGCGGGGGTAAGACCCAGTACTTC
CARSLSGRTSGGKTQYF
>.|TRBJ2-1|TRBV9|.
TGTGCCAGCAGCTCACGAGGAGCTCAGCAGTTCTTC
CASSSRGAQQFF
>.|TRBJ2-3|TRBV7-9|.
TGTGCCAGCAGCTTAGCGGCGGAGGGTGAAGATACGCAGTATTTT
CASSLAAEGEDTQYF
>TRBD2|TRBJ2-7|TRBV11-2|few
TGTGCCAGCAGCTTAGTCCCTCGGGGTAGCGGGAAGCCCCGCGAGCAGTACTTC
CASSLVPRGSGKPREQYF
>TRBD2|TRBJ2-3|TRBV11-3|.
TGTGCCAGCAGCCCCGGGGGGGCAAAAGATACGCAGTATTTT
CASSPGGAKDTQYF
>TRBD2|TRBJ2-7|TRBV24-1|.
TGTGCCACCAGAGTTAGCGGGAGGCGTACCTACGAGCAGTACTTC
CATRVSGRRTYEQYF
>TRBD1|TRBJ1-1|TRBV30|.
TGTGCCTGGAGGGTACAGGGGTGGACTGAAGCTTTCTTT
CAWRVQGWTEAFF
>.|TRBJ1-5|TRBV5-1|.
TGCGCCAGCAGCTTGGACCTATCAGGTCAGCCCCAGCATTTT
CASSLDLSGQPQHF
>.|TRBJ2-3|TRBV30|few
TGTGCCTGGAGTGTCAGGGGTTTAGATACGCAGTATTTT
CAWSVRGLDTQYF
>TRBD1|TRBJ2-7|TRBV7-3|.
TGTGCCAGCAGCTGGGGACAGGGGGACGAGCAGTACTTC
CASSWGQGDEQYF
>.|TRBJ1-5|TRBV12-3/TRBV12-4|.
TGTGCCAGCAGTCAGGGTGCTAATCAGCCCCAGCATTTT
CASSQGANQPQHF
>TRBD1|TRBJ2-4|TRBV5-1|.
TGCGCCAGCAGCTTTGGGACAGGAAACATTCAGTACTTC
CASSFGTGNIQYF
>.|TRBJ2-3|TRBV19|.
TGTGCCAGTAGTATAGTCGGTCACGTAGCCCCGGGGGATACGCAGTATTTT
CASSIVGHVAPGDTQYF
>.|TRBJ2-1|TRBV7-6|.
TGTGCCAGCAGCCCCCCTTGGACAACCCGTTCTGACGAGCAGTTCTTC
CASSPPWTTRSDEQFF
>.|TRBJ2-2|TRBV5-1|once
TGCGCCAGCAGCTTACAGGGCACCGGGGAGCTGTTTTTT
CASSLQGTGELFF
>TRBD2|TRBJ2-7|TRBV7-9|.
TGTGCCAGCAGCTTAGCGGGGGGAGGGACCTACGAGCAGTACTTC
CASSLAGGGTYEQYF
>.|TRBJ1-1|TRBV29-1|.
TGCAGCGTCATAACAGTCCTCACTGAAGCTTTCTTT
CSVITVLTEAFF
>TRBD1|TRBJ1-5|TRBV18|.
TGTGCCAGCTCATCAAGGACAGGGGATCAGCCCCAGCATTTT
CASSSRTGDQPQHF
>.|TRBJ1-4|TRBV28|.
TGTGCCAGCAGTTTAAGGTGGTGGTACCCAGGGATGCAAGAAGAAAAACTGTTTTTT
CASSLRWWYPGMQEEKLFF
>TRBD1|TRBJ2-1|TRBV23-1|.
TGCGCCAGCAGTCGTGAACAGGGGGCGCGAAGGAACAATGAGCAGTTCTTC
CASSREQGARRNNEQFF
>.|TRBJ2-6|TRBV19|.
TGTGCCAGTAGTCGGGGGACGCAGATCTCTGGGGCCAACGTCCTGACTTTC
CASSRGTQISGANVLTF
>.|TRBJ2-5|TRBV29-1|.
TGCAGCGTTGATACGGGGAAGGAGACCCAGTACTTC
CSVDTGKETQYF
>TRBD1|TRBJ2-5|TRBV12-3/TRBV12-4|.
TGTGCCAGCAGGGCGACAGGGGGAGAGACCCAGTACTTC
CASRATGGETQYF
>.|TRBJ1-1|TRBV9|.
TGTGCCAGCAGCGTATATACCCAGGGAGGGACTGAAGCTTTCTTT
CASSVYTQGGTEAFF
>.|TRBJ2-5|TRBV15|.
TGTGCCACCAGCAGACTACAGGGCGCGTTAGAGACCCAGTACTTC
CATSRLQGALETQYF
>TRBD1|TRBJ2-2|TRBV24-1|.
TGTGCCACCAGTGGGACAGGGGCGCCTGGGGAGCTGTTTTTT
CATSGTGAPGELFF
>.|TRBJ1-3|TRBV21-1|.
TGTGCCAGCAGCAACGGTCCGCCCTCTGGAAACACCATATATTTT
CASSNGPPSGNTIYF
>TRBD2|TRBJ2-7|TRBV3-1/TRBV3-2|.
TGTGCCAGCAGCCAAGGCCGTTCTAGCGGGGGCTCCTACGAGCAGTACTTC
CASSQGRSSGGSYEQYF
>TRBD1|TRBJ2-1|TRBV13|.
TGTGCCAGCAGCTCTGCCCGGGACAGGAGGACCTACAATGAGCAGTTCTTC
CASSSARDRRTYNEQFF
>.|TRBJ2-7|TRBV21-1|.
TGTGCCAGCAGCAAAGCGAATGAGTCCTACTTC
CASSKANESYF
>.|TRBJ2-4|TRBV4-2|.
TGTGCCAGCAGCCAAGATTGGTCTACCTTAGCCAAAAACATTCAGTACTTC
CASSQDWSTLAKNIQYF
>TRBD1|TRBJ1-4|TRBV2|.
TGTGCCAGCAGCTCCGGGACAGGGATTAGTGAAAAACTGTTTTTT
CASSSGTGISEKLFF